This T cell receptor beta chain was sequenced in a study of neurological immune-mediated disorders. Points from the study as a whole: The absence of shared CDR3 amino acid sequences among expanded clones across subjects suggests private repertoires in all groups.

cDNA was made by 5'RACE with 10-nucleotide random UMIs. A single run covered 15-18 subjects with over 200 million TCR-beta sequences. TCRdb reprocessed the 5' RACE reads with MiXCR, giving one entry per CDR3 protein. The sample carries about 90,000 distinct CDR3 sequences, 13% recorded once. The sample holds many counts of this clonotype. Its antigen is unknown. Time point defined: longitudinal time-point 2. Trimming took off 5 bases at V and 1 base at J, with 14 bases between the two ends. Germline assignment: CDR1 SGHTA and CDR2 FQGTGA. The CDR3 is 16 residues long. The sequence came from a female donor with HTLV-1-associated myelopathy (HAM/TSP). The rearrangement joins TRBV7-3 to TRBJ2-2; a possible D gene is TRBD1 (8 bases). Sequencing was carried out using PBMCs. CDR3 protein: CASSQGGTGNTGELFF. The CDR3 nucleotides are TGTGCCAGCAGCCAGGGAGGGACAGGGAACACCGGGGAGCTGTTTTTT.